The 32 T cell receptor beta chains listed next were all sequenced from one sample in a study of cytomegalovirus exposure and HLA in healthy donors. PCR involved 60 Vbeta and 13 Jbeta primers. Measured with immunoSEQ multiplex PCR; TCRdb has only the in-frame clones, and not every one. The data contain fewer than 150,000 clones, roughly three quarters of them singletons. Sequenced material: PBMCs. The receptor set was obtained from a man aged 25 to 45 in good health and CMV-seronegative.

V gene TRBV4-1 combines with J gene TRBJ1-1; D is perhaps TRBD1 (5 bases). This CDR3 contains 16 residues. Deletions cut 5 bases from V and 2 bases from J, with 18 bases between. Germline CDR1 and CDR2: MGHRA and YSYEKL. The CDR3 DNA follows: TGCGCCAGCAGCGTCGAATTGGGGCAGCGTAACACTGAAGCTTTCTTT. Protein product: CASSVELGQRNTEAFF.

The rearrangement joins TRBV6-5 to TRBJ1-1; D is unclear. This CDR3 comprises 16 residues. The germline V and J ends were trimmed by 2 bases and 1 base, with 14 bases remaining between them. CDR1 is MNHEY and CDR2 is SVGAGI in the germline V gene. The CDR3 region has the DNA TGTGCCAGCAGTTACCCCTCCCAGGTGGCGAACACTGAAGCTTTCTTT. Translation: CASSYPSQVANTEAFF.

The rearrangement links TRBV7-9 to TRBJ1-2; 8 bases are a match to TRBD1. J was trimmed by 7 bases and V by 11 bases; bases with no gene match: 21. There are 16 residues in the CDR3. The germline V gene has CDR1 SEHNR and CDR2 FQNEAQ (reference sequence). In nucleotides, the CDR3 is TGTGCCTCCAGGGGGGACAGGCCCCATAGTTCGTCTGGCTACACCTTC. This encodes CASRGDRPHSSSGYTF.

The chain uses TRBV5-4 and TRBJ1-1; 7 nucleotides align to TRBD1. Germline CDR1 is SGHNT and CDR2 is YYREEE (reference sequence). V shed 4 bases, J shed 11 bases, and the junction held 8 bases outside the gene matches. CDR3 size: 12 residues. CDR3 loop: CASSRDRARAFF. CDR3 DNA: TGTGCCAGCAGCCGCGACAGGGCCCGGGCTTTCTTT.

The CDR3, as DNA: TGCGCCAGCAGTACCTACAGGGGCACTTACTTGAACACTGAAGCTTTCTTT. As protein: CASSTYRGTYLNTEAFF. This sequence joins TRBV10-1 and TRBJ1-1; 7 bases map to TRBD1. The germline CDR1 and CDR2 sequences are WNHNN and SYGVQD (reference sequence). This CDR3 is built from 17 residues. J was trimmed by 0 bases and V by 5 bases; bases with no gene match: 12.

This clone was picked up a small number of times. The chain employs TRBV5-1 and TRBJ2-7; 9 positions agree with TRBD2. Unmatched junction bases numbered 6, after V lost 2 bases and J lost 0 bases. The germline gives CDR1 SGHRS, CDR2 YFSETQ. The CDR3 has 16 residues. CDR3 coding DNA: TGCGCCAGCAGCTTAGTTGCTAGCGGGGACTCCTACGAGCAGTACTTC. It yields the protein CASSLVASGDSYEQYF.

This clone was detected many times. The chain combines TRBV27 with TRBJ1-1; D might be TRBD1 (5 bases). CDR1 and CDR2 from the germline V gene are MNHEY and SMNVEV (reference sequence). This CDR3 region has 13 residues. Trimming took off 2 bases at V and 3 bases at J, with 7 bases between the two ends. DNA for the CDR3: TGTGCCAGCAGTTTAGGGGCCTACACTGAAGCTTTCTTT. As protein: CASSLGAYTEAFF.

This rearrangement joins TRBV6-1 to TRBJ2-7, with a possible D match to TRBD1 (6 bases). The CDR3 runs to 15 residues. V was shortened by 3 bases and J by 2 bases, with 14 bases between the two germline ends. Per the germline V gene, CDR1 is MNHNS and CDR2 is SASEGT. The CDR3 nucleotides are TGTGCCAGCAGTGAGAAACAGGGAAGTCCCTACGAGCAGTACTTC. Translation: CASSEKQGSPYEQYF.

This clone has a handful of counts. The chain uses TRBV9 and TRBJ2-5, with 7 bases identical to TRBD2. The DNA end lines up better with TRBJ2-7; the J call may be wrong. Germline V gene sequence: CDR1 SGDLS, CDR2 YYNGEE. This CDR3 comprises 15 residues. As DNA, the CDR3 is TGTGCCAGCAGCCCCGCGGGACGGGAGGAATACGAGCAGTACTTC. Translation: CASSPAGREEYEQYF.

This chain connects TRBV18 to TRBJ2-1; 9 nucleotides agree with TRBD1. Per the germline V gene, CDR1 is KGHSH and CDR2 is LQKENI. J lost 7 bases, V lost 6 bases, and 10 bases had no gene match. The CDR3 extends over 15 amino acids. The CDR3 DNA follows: TGTGCCAGCTCGCCGTTTCGGGACAGGGTGAATGAGCAGTTCTTC. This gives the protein CASSPFRDRVNEQFF.

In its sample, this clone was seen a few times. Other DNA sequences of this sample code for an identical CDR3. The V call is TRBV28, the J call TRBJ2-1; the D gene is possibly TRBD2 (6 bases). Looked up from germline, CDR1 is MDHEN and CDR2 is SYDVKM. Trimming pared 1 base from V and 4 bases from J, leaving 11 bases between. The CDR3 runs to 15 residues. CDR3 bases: TGTGCCAGCAGTTTATCCCCCGGGACTTACAATGAGCAGTTCTTC. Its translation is CASSLSPGTYNEQFF.

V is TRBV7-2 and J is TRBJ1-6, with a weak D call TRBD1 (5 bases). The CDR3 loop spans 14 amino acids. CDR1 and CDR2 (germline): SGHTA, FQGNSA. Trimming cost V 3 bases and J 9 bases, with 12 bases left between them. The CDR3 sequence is CASSLQGIGSPLHF. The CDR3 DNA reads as TGTGCCAGCAGCTTGCAGGGTATAGGTTCACCCCTCCACTTT.

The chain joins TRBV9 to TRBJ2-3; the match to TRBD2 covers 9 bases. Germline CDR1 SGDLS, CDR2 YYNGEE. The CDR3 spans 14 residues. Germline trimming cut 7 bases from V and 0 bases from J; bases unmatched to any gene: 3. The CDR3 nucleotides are TGTGCCAGCGCGACTAGCGGCAGCACAGATACGCAGTATTTT. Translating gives CASATSGSTDTQYF.

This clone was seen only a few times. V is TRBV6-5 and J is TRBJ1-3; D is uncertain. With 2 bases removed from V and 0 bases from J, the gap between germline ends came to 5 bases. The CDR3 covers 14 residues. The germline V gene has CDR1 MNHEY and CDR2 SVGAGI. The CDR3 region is CASSYGRSGNTIYF. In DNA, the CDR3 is TGTGCCAGCAGTTACGGGCGCTCTGGAAACACCATATATTTT.

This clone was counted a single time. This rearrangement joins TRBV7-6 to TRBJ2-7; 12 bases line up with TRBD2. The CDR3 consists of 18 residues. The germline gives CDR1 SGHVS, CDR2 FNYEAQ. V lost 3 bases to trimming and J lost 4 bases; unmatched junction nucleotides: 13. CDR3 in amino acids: CASSLFSSGRALIYEQYF. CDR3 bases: TGTGCCAGCAGCTTGTTCTCTAGCGGGAGGGCCCTAATTTACGAGCAGTACTTC.

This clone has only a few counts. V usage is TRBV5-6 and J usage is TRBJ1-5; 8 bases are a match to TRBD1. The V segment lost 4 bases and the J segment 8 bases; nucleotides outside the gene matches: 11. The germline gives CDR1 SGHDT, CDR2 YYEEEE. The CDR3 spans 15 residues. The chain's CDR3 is CASSARQGANEPQHF. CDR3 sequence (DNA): TGTGCCAGCAGCGCCCGGCAGGGGGCCAACGAGCCCCAGCATTTT.

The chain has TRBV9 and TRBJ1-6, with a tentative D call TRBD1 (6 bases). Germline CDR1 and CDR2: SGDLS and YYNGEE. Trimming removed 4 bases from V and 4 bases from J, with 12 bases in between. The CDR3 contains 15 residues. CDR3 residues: CASSTQGTYNSPLHF. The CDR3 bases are TGTGCCAGCAGCACTCAGGGGACATATAATTCACCCCTCCACTTT.

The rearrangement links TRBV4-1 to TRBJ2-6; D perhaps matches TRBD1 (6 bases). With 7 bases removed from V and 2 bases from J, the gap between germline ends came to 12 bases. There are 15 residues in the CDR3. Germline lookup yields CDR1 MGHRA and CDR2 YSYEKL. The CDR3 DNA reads TGCGCCAGCAAAGAACAGGGCCCTGGGGCCAACGTCCTGACTTTC. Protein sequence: CASKEQGPGANVLTF.

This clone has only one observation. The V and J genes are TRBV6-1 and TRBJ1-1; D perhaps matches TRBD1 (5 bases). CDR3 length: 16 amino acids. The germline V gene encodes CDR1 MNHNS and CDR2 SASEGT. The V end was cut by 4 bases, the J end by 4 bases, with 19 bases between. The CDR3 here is CASSGNKGRGSTEAFF. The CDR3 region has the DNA TGTGCCAGCAGTGGAAACAAGGGGAGGGGCTCCACTGAAGCTTTCTTT.

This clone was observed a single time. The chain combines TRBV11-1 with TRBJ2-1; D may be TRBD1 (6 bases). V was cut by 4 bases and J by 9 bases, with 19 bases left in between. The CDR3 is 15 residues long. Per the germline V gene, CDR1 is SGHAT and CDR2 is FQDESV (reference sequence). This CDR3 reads CASSYQTGFESEQFF. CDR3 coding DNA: TGTGCCAGCAGCTACCAGACAGGTTTTGAATCTGAGCAGTTCTTC.

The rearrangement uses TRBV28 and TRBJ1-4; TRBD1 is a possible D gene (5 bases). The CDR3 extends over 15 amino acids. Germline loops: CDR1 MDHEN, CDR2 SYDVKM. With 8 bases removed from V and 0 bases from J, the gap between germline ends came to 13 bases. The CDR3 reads CASGGDGPTNEKLFF. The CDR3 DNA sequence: TGTGCCAGCGGGGGGGACGGGCCAACTAATGAAAAACTGTTTTTT.

In DNA, the CDR3 is TGTGCCAGCAGCGTAGATAAGGGAGTAGGGGGGGGTTCCTACAATGAGCAGTTCTTC. It encodes CASSVDKGVGGGSYNEQFF. V is TRBV9 and J is TRBJ2-1; D perhaps matches TRBD2 (7 bases). Germline V gene sequence: CDR1 SGDLS, CDR2 YYNGEE. Between the trimmed V and J ends, which lost 0 bases and 1 base, there was a span of 20 bases. The CDR3 is made up of 19 amino acids.

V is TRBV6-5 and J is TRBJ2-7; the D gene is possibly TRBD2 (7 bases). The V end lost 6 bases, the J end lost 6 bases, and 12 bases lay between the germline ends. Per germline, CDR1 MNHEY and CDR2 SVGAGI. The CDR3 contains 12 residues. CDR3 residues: CASSQRGGEQYF. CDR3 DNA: TGTGCCAGCAGCCAGAGGGGGGGCGAGCAGTACTTC.

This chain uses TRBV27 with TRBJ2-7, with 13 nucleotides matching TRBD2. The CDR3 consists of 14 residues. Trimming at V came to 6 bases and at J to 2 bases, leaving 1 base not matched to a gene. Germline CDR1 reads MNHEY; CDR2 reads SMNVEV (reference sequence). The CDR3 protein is CASRGLAGAYEQYF. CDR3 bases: TGTGCCAGCAGAGGACTAGCGGGGGCCTACGAGCAGTACTTC.

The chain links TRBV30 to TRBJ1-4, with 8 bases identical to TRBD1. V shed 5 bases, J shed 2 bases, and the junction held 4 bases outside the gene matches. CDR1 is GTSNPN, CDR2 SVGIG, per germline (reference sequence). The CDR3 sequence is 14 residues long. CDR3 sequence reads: CAWGPGGTNEKLFF. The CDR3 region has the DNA TGTGCCTGGGGCCCAGGGGGCACTAATGAAAAACTGTTTTTT.

CDR3 sequence: CASRAPAAGGANEQFF. In DNA, the CDR3 is TGTGCCAGCAGGGCCCCCGCCGCGGGAGGGGCCAATGAGCAGTTCTTC. The chain joins TRBV25-1 to TRBJ2-1, with TRBD2 matching 9 bases. V shed 6 bases, J shed 6 bases, and the junction held 12 bases outside the gene matches. The germline V gene encodes CDR1 MGHDK and CDR2 SYGVNS. CDR3 length equals 16 residues.

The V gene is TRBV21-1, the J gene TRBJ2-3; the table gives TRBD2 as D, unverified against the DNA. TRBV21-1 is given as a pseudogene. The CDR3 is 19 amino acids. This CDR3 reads CASSKGAVTSGGDTDTQYF. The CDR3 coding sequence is TGTGCCAGCAGCAAAGGGGCTGTTACTAGCGGGGGAGACACAGATACGCAGTATTTT.

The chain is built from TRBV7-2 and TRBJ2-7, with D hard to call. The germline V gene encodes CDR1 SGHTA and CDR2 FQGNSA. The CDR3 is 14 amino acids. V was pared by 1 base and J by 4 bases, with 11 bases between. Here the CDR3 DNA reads TGTGCCAGCAGCTTAGTTTTAGACACGTACGAGCAGTACTTC. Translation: CASSLVLDTYEQYF.

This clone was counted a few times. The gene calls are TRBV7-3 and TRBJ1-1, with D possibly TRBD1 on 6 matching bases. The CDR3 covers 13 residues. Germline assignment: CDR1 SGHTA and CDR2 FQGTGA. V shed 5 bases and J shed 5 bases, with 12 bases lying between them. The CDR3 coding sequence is TGTGCCAGCAGCGCAGGGGCTCGAACTGAAGCTTTCTTT. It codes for CASSAGARTEAFF.

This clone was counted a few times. CDR3 bases: TGTGCCAGCAGCCGACCTCAGGGTCGCGAGCAGTACTTC. Translating gives CASSRPQGREQYF. The chain couples TRBV6-5 to TRBJ2-7; possibly TRBD1 for D (5 bases). From germline, CDR1 is MNHEY and CDR2 SVGAGI. The V end lost 6 bases, the J end lost 6 bases, and 15 bases lay between the germline ends. CDR3 length equals 13 residues.

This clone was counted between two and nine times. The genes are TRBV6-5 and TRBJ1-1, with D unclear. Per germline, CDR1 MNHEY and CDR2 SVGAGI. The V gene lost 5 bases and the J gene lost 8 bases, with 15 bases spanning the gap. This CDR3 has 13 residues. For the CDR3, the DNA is TGTGCCAGCAGTGCGATGGATGCGGCGGAAGCTTTCTTT. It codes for CASSAMDAAEAFF.

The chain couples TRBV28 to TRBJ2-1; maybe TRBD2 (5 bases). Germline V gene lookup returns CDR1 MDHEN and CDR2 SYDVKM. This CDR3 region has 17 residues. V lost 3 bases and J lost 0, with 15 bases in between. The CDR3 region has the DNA TGTGCCAGCAGTTTTCGTCGCAGCGGTGGCTCCTACAATGAGCAGTTCTTC. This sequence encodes CASSFRRSGGSYNEQFF.